This TCR beta chain was documented in a study of early T cells in non-severe SARS-CoV-2 infection. For the study at large: Alpha and beta chains were unpaired, from unsorted whole-blood bulk RNA.

This clonotype occurred many times. The antigen is undetermined. Study conclusions and caveats: Lookups in VDJdb leaned toward anti-spike CD8 responses and missed private and CD4 specificities.

The junction had 9 bases not matched to a gene; V was cut back by 1 base and J by 5 bases. In germline, CDR1 is SQVTM, CDR2 ANQGSEA. The CDR3 extends over 15 amino acids. The TCR library protocol was used to attach unique molecular identifiers. These identifiers were attached to individual cDNA molecules. TCRdb ran MiXCR on the 5' RACE reads and lists one entry per CDR3 protein. The repertoire consists of 55,000 to 75,000 distinct CDR3 sequences, with 7.7% occurring once and the leading ten covering more than 3%. Input material: whole blood. The genes are TRBV29-1 and TRBJ2-7; 9 nucleotides agree with TRBD2. The sequence derives from an adult who was a healthcare worker with PCR-confirmed SARS-CoV-2 infection or an uninfected control (not recorded which). The CDR3 DNA is TGCAGCGTTGAAGGAGTCGGCGGGAGGGAGGACGAGCAGTACTTC. This codes for CSVEGVGGREDEQYF.